Reported below is one T cell receptor beta chain. As handled by the study authors: Nucleated cell number was recorded as an estimate derived from reference gene primer amplification. Using immunoSEQ multiplex PCR, the repertoire was profiled, and TCRdb retains in-frame clones only, with some absent. The V and J calls and clone size are taken from that table; D and trimming were inferred from the DNA. The table has roughly 55,000 clones, 80% to 90% seen once. These data come from a study of blood T cell repertoires in COVID-19. Study-wide context: Researchers got acute and convalescent COVID-19 samples from the United States, Italy and Spain. T cells, B-cell-depleted T cells, or PBMCs provided the cDNA or gDNA that served as material.

The CDR3 covers 13 residues. V lost 7 bases, J lost 4 bases, and 10 bases lay in between. Germline CDR1 ENHRY, CDR2 SYGVKD. This chain joins TRBV10-3 and TRBJ2-2; weak D call: TRBD1 (5 bases). The sample comprised peripheral blood. This sequence originates from a man in his fifties with active COVID-19. The CDR3 is CAIKGQGTGELFF. The CDR3 DNA follows: TGTGCCATCAAGGGGCAGGGCACCGGGGAGCTGTTTTTT.